Sequencing of this T cell receptor beta chain was carried out in a study of T cell responses to AZD1222 COVID-19 vaccine. Study background: Analysis merged second doses at about 4 or about 12 weeks. Study-level findings and limits: The peak T cell response came first, and repertoires were sampled only after it. Only a handful of individuals given AZD1222 were seropositive at baseline.

Germline V gene sequence: CDR1 SEHNR, CDR2 FQNEAQ (reference sequence). Trimming pared 1 base from V and 5 bases from J, leaving 3 bases between. This CDR3 has 12 residues. Sequenced by immunoSEQ multiplex PCR; TCRdb stores in-frame clones only, minus some. The sample records approximately 56,000 clones, over 75% being singletons. This clone was seen just once. Its antigen remains unidentified. This sequence joins TRBV7-9 and TRBJ1-5; D not certain. This TCR was recovered from an adult in good health. Source: peripheral blood, taken on day 0 of AZD1222 vaccination. DNA for the CDR3: TGTGCCAGCAGCTTAGGAGATCAGCCCCAGCATTTT. Translating it yields CASSLGDQPQHF.